Sequencing of this T cell receptor beta chain was carried out in a study of T cell responses to AZD1222 COVID-19 vaccine. General study points: Clonal diversity may have been underestimated in mostly white British donors.

Points on this clone: The antigen is not known.

Recipients boosted at about 4 weeks or about 12 weeks are pooled. This CDR3 spans 14 amino acids. V shed 1 base and J shed 0 bases, with 4 bases lying between them. CDR1 and CDR2 (germline): MNHEY, SVGAGI. The assay was immunoSEQ multiplex PCR, and TCRdb's table has in-frame clones only and misses some. This sample yields about 77,000 clones, of which roughly 90% are seen a single time; roughly 5.1% belongs to the top ten. The source was peripheral blood, collected 28 days after the second AZD1222 dose. This TCR was sampled from an adult who received the AZD1222 COVID-19 vaccine. The chain combines TRBV6-5 with TRBJ1-3; D remains unclear. The CDR3 sequence is CASSYLSSGNTIYF. The CDR3 DNA reads as TGTGCCAGCAGTTACTTGAGCTCTGGAAACACCATATATTTT.